The 6 T cell receptor beta chains presented below share a single source sample, sequenced in a study of blood T cell repertoires in COVID-19. Measured with immunoSEQ multiplex PCR; TCRdb has only the in-frame clones, and not every one. The data show about 250,000 clones, 80% to 90% seen once. Sequencing was carried out using PBMCs or T cells enriched from blood (not recorded which). The receptor set was obtained from a woman aged 25 to 45 who had recovered from COVID-19.

This chain joins TRBV28 and TRBJ1-5; D is perhaps TRBD1 (6 bases). Germline V gene lookup returns CDR1 MDHEN and CDR2 SYDVKM. The germline V and J ends were trimmed by 6 bases and 4 bases, with 13 bases remaining between them. CDR3 size: 14 residues. CDR3 nucleotides: TGTGCCAGCAGCCCGGGACAAGCAAATCAGCCCCAGCATTTT. It codes for CASSPGQANQPQHF.

This chain connects TRBV27 to TRBJ1-5, with no clear D. The length of the CDR3 is 12 residues. Germline V gene data show CDR1 as MNHEY and CDR2 as SMNVEV (reference sequence). V lost 4 bases and J lost 6, with 7 bases in between. The DNA of the CDR3 is TGTGCCAGCAGTTCGCTCGGTCAGCCCCAGCATTTT. It specifies CASSSLGQPQHF.

This chain joins TRBV5-4 and TRBJ1-2; the match to TRBD1 covers 9 bases. The CDR3 consists of 17 residues. CDR1 is SGHNT and CDR2 is YYREEE in the germline V gene (reference sequence). J lost 1 base, V lost 7 bases, and 14 bases had no gene match. The CDR3 DNA sequence: TGTGCCAGCGTGAGGGGGGGACAGGGAACCGATAACTATGGCTACACCTTC. Protein product: CASVRGGQGTDNYGYTF.

This clone was detected many times. The chain employs TRBV7-2 and TRBJ2-7, with D possibly TRBD1 on 5 matching bases. Trimming shortened V by 0 bases and J by 6 bases, and 12 bases separated the two germline ends. This CDR3 comprises 14 residues. Germline V gene data show CDR1 as SGHTA and CDR2 as FQGNSA. CDR3 bases: TGTGCCAGCAGCTTAGCAAATAGTAGGGGCGAGCAGTACTTC. Translating it yields CASSLANSRGEQYF.

The J gene is TRBJ2-1, the V gene TRBV5-1; possible D gene TRBD2, 7 bases. Germline CDR1 reads SGHRS; CDR2 reads YFSETQ. V was trimmed by 4 bases and J by 7 bases, leaving 18 bases between them. The CDR3 contains 15 residues. CDR3 nucleotides: TGCGCCAGCAGCCTCTACAGGGAGGGTACGAATGAGCAGTTCTTC. It encodes CASSLYREGTNEQFF.

The rearrangement joins TRBV27 to TRBJ2-2, with 14 bases lining up with TRBD2. The CDR3 has 20 amino acids. Trimming took 5 bases from V and 5 from J; bases not matched to a gene: 16. Germline CDR1 reads MNHEY; CDR2 reads SMNVEV (reference sequence). CDR3 nucleotides: TGTGCCAGCAGTCTACAATGGGGACTAGCGGGAGTAAGGGAGACCGGGGAGCTGTTTTTT. Translation gives CASSLQWGLAGVRETGELFF.